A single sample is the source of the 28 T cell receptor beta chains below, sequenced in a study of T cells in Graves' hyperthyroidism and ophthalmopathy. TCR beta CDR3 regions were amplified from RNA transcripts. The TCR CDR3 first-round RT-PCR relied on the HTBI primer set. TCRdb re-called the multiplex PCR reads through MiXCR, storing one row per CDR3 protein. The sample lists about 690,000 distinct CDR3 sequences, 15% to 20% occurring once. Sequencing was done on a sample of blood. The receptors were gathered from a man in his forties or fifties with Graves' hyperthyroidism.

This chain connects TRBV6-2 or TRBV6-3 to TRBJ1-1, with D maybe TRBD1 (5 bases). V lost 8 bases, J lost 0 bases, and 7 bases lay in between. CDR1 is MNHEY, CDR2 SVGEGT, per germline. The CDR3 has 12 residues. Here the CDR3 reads CASHRLNTEAFF. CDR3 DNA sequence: TGTGCCAGCCACAGGCTGAACACTGAAGCTTTCTTT.

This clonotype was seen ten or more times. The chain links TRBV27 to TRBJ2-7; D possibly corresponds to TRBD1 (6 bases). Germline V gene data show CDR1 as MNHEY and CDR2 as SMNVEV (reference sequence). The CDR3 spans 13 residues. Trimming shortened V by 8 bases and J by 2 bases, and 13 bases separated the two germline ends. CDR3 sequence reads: CASGVGAAYEQYF. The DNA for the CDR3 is TGTGCCAGCGGGGTGGGGGCCGCCTACGAGCAGTACTTC.

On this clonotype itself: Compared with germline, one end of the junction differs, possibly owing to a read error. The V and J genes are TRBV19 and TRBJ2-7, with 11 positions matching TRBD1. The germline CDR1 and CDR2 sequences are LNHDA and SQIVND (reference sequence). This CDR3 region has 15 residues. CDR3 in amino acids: CASKKGQGVSHEQYF. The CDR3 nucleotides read TGTGCCAGTAAAAAGGGACAGGGGGTCTCCCACGAGCAGTACTTC. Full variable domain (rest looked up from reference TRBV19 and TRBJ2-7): DGGITQSPKYLFRKEGQNVTLSCEQNLNHDAMYWYRQDPGQGLRLIYYSQIVNDFQKGDIAEGYSVSREKKESFPLTVTSAQKNPTAFYLCASKKGQGVSHEQYFGPGTRLTVT.

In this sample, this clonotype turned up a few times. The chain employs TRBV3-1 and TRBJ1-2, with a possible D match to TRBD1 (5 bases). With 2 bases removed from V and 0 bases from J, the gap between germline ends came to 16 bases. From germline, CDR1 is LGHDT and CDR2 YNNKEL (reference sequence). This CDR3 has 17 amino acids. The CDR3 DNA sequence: TGTGCCAGCAGCCAACGACTCCGGGACGGGGCTAACTATGGCTACACCTTC. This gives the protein CASSQRLRDGANYGYTF.

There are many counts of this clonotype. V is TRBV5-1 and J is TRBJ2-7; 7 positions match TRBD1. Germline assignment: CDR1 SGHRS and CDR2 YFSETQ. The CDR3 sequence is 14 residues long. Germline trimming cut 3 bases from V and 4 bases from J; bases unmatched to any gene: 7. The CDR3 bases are TGCGCCAGCAGCTACGGGACAGACTTATACGAGCAGTACTTC. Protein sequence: CASSYGTDLYEQYF.

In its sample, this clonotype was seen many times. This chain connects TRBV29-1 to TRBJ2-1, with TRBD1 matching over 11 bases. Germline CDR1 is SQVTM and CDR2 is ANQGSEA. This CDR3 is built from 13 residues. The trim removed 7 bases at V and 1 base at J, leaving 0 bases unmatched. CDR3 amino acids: CSGDRGSYNEQFF. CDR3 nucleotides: TGCAGCGGGGACAGGGGGTCCTACAATGAGCAGTTCTTC.

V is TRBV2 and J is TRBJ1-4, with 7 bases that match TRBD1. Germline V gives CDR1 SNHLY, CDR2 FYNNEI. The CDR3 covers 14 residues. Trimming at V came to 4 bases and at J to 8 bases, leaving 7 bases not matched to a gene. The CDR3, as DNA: TGTGCCAGCAGTGTAACAGGGGTAGGGGAAAAACTGTTTTTT. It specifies CASSVTGVGEKLFF.

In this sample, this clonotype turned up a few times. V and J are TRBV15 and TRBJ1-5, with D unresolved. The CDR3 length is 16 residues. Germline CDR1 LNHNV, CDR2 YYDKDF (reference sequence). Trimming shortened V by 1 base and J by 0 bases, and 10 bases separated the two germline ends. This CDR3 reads CATSRGSQLSNQPQHF. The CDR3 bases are TGTGCCACCAGCAGAGGATCACAGCTTAGCAATCAGCCCCAGCATTTT.

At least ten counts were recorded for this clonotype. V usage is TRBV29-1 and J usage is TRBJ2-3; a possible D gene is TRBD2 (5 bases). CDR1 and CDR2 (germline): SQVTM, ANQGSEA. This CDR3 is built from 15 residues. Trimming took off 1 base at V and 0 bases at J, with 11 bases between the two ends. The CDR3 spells CSVEGTRTSTDTQYF. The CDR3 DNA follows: TGCAGCGTTGAAGGGACTCGGACTAGCACAGATACGCAGTATTTT.

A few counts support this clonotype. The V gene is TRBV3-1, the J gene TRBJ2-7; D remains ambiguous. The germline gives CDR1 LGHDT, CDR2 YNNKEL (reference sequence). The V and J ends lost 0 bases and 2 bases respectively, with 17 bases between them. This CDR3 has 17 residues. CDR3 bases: TGTGCCAGCAGCCAAGATAGTTTAAGGGAAAGAGCCTACGAGCAGTACTTC. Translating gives CASSQDSLRERAYEQYF.

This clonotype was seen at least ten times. The CDR3 sequence: CASTSSGTGGINEQFF. The DNA of the CDR3 is TGTGCCAGCACCTCCTCCGGGACAGGGGGCATTAATGAGCAGTTCTTC. V is TRBV27 and J is TRBJ2-1, with 12 positions matching TRBD1. V lost 7 bases and J lost 7; bases outside the gene matches: 11. The germline CDR1 and CDR2 sequences are MNHEY and SMNVEV (reference sequence). The CDR3 contains 16 residues.

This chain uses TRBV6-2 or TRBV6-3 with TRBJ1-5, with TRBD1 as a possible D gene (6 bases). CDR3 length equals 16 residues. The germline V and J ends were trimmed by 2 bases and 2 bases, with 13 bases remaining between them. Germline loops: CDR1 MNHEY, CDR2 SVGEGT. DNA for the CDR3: TGTGCCAGCAGTTACGGAGGGGGGGGCGGCAATCAGCCCCAGCATTTT. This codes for CASSYGGGGGNQPQHF.

The CDR3 here is CASSQGRTETQYF. The CDR3 bases are TGTGCCAGCAGCCAAGGACGTACCGAGACCCAGTACTTC. The chain carries TRBV3-1 and TRBJ2-5; D is uncertain. CDR1 is LGHDT, CDR2 YNNKEL, per germline (reference sequence). The CDR3 has 13 amino acids. Trimming pared 1 base from V and 5 bases from J, leaving 8 bases between.

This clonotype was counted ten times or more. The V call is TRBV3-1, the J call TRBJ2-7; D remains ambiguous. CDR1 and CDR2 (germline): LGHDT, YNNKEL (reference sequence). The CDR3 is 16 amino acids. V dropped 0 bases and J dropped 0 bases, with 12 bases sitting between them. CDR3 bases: TGTGCCAGCAGCCAAGATAGAGGCGTCAGCTCCTACGAGCAGTACTTC. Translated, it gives CASSQDRGVSSYEQYF.

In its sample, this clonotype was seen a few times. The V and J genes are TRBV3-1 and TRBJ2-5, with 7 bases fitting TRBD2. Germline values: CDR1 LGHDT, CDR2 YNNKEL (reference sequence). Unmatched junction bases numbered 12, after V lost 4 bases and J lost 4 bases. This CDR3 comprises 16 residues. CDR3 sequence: CASSPFNSGPRETQYF. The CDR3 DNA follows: TGTGCCAGCAGCCCCTTCAATAGCGGGCCGAGAGAGACCCAGTACTTC.

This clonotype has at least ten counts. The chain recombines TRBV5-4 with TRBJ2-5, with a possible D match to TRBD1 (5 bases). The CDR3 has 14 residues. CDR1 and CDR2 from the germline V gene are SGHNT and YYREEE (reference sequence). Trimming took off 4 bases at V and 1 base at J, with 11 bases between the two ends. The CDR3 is CASSETVSQETQYF. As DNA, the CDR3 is TGTGCCAGCAGCGAGACAGTTAGCCAAGAGACCCAGTACTTC. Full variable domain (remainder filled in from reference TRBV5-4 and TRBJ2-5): ETGVTQSPTHLIKTRGQQVTLRCSSQSGHNTVSWYQQALGQGPQFIFQYYREEENGRGNFPPRFSGLQFPNYSSELNVNALELDDSALYLCASSETVSQETQYFGPGTRLLVL.

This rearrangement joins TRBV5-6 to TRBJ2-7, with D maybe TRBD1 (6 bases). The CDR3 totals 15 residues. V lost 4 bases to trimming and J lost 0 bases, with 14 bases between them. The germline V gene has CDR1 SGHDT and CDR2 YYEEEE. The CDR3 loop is CASSEDRFLSYEQYF. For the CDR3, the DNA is TGTGCCAGCAGCGAAGACAGGTTTCTCTCCTACGAGCAGTACTTC.

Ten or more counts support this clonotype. CDR3 bases: TGTGCCAGCATGGCCGAACGTGTCGGAAACCTAGCCAAAAACATTCAGTACTTC. Translated: CASMAERVGNLAKNIQYF. The gene calls are TRBV2 and TRBJ2-4, with D unresolved. V lost 7 bases and J lost 0, with 22 bases in between. CDR3 length: 18 residues. Germline CDR1 SNHLY, CDR2 FYNNEI.

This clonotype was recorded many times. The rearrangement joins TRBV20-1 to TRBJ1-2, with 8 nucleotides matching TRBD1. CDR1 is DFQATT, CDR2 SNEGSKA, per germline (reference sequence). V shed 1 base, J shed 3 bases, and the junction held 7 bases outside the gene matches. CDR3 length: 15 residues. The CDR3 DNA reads TGCAGTGCTAGAGGACAGGGGACAGGAGACTATGGCTACACCTTC. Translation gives CSARGQGTGDYGYTF.

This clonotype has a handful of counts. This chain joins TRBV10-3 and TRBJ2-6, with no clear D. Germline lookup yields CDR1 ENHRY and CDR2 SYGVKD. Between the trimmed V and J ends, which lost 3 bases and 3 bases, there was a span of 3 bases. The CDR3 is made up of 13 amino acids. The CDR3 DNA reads TGTGCCATCAGTGATGGTGGGGCCAACGTCCTGACTTTC. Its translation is CAISDGGANVLTF.

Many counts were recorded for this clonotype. The CDR3 protein is CASSPSREHLDEQFF. The CDR3 DNA is TGTGCCAGCAGCCCCTCGCGGGAGCATCTGGATGAGCAGTTCTTC. The rearrangement links TRBV7-3 to TRBJ2-1; 7 bases are shared with TRBD2. Unmatched junction bases numbered 12, after V lost 5 bases and J lost 8 bases. The CDR3 length is 15 residues. CDR1 and CDR2 (germline): SGHTA, FQGTGA.

The CDR3 is CASSPLVRATQYF. DNA of the CDR3: TGTGCCAGCAGCCCGTTGGTCCGAGCTACGCAGTATTTT. V usage is TRBV11-2 and J usage is TRBJ2-3; D is undetermined. CDR3 length: 13 residues. V was pared by 5 bases and J by 8 bases, with 14 bases between. The germline V gene has CDR1 SGHAT and CDR2 FQNNGV.

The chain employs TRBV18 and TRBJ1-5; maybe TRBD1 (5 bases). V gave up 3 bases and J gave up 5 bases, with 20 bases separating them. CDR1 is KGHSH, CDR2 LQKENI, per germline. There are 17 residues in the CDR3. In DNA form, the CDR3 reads TGTGCCAGCTCACCTTGGGCCGGACAAAGAGGGTATCAGCCCCAGCATTTT. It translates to CASSPWAGQRGYQPQHF.

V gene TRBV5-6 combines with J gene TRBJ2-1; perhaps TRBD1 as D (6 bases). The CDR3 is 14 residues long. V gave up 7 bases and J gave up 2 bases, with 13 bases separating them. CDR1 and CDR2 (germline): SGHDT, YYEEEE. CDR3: CASWGRDTYNEQFF. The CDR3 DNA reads TGTGCCAGCTGGGGAAGGGACACCTACAATGAGCAGTTCTTC.

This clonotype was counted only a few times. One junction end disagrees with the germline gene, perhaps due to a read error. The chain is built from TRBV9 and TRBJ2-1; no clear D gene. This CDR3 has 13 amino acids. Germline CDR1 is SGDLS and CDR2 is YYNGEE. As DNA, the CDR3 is TGTGCCAGCTCCGCCTTCTCCTTCAATGAGCAGTTCTTC. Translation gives CASSAFSFNEQFF. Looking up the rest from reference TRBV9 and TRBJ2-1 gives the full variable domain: DSGVTQTPKHLITATGQRVTLRCSPRSGDLSVYWYQQSLDQGLQFLIQYYNGEERAKGNILERFSAQQFPDLHSELNLSSLELGDSALYFCASSAFSFNEQFFGPGTRLTVL.

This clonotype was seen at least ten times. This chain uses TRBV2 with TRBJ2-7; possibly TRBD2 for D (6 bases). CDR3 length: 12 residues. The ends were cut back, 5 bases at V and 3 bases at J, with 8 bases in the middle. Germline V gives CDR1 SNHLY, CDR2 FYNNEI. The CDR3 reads CASSNSGYEQYF. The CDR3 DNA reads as TGTGCCAGCAGTAATAGCGGCTACGAGCAGTACTTC. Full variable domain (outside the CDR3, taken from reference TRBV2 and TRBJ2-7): EPEVTQTPSHQVTQMGQEVILRCVPISNHLYFYWYRQILGQKVEFLVSFYNNEISEKSEIFDDQFSVERPDGSNFTLKIRSTKLEDSAMYFCASSNSGYEQYFGPGTRLTVT.

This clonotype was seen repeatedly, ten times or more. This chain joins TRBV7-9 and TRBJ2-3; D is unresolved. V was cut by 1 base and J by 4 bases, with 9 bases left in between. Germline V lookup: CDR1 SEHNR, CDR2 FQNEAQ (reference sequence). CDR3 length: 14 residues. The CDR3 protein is CASSLVARADTQYF. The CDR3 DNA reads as TGTGCCAGCAGCTTAGTAGCACGGGCAGATACGCAGTATTTT.

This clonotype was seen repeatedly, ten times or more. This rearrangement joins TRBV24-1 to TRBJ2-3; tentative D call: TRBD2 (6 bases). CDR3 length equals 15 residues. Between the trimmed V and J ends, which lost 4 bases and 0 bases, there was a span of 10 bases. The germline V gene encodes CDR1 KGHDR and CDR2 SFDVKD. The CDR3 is CATSEAGTSTDTQYF. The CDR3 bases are TGTGCCACCAGTGAGGCCGGGACTAGCACAGATACGCAGTATTTT.